Below, 28 T cell receptor beta chains from the same sample are listed, as sequenced in a study of T cells in Graves' hyperthyroidism and ophthalmopathy (dated by TCRdb to about 2019). Receptor libraries were prepared by multiplex PCR. The sequencer was an Illumina HiSeq 2000. TCR beta CDR3 regions were amplified from RNA transcripts. The TCR CDR3 was subjected to a first round of RT-PCR using the HTBI primer set and the Qiagen OneStep RT-PCR kit. In TCRdb, the public reads were trimmed at Q25 with fastp and aligned with MiXCR, with productive beta chains retained. Entries that share a CDR3 protein sequence are merged under the most common genes and DNA. This sample holds about 300,000 distinct CDR3 sequences; around 19% were observed only once. The top ten clonotypes cover about 40% of the sample. The sequenced sample was blood. These receptors originate from a man aged 45 to 65 with Graves' ophthalmopathy.

This clonotype occurred a few times. The V and J genes are TRBV5-1 and TRBJ1-6; D call uncertain. The CDR3 has 15 amino acids. Germline values: CDR1 SGHRS, CDR2 YFSETQ. Trimming removed 4 bases at V and 9 bases at J, with 17 bases between. CDR3 DNA: TGCGCCAGCAGCCCCCAGGCAGCCGTACCTTCACCCCTCCACTTT. This encodes CASSPQAAVPSPLHF.

This clonotype has at least ten counts. CDR3 DNA sequence: TGTGCCAGCAGCGCCAGGCCCCCACCCGAAACCTACGAGCAGTACTTC. It is translated as CASSARPPPETYEQYF. The V and J genes are TRBV11-1 and TRBJ2-7; D gene ambiguous. Between the trimmed V and J ends, which lost 5 bases and 2 bases, there was a span of 19 bases. Per germline, CDR1 SGHAT and CDR2 FQDESV (reference sequence). The CDR3 loop spans 16 amino acids.

This clonotype appeared a few times. This chain joins TRBV6-1 and TRBJ2-5, with a possible D match to TRBD1 (6 bases). Germline CDR1 and CDR2: MNHNS and SASEGT. The CDR3 sequence is 11 residues long. V dropped 2 bases and J dropped 13 bases, with 11 bases sitting between them. The CDR3 sequence: CASSESQGSYF. CDR3 DNA: TGTGCCAGCAGTGAAAGCCAGGGGTCGTACTTC.

This clonotype was detected ten times or more. The genes are TRBV5-1 and TRBJ2-7; 9 nucleotides line up with TRBD1. The CDR3 is made up of 14 amino acids. The J segment lost 3 bases and the V segment lost 8 bases, leaving 9 bases of the junction unmatched. Germline V lookup: CDR1 SGHRS, CDR2 YFSETQ. The chain's CDR3 is CASKSGTGFYEQYF. Written as DNA, the CDR3 is TGCGCCAGTAAATCCGGGACAGGGTTCTACGAGCAGTACTTC.

This clonotype was picked up many times. CDR3 sequence: CASSPQTGLEGNEQFF. Written as DNA, the CDR3 is TGTGCCAGCAGCCCTCAGACAGGCCTCGAGGGCAATGAGCAGTTCTTC. The genes are TRBV3-1 and TRBJ2-1; maybe TRBD1 (6 bases). V lost 4 bases and J lost 6, with 19 bases in between. This CDR3 contains 16 residues. CDR1 is LGHDT and CDR2 is YNNKEL in the germline V gene (reference sequence).

This clonotype was detected a few times. The V call is TRBV18, the J call TRBJ2-3; D ambiguous. The germline V gene encodes CDR1 KGHSH and CDR2 LQKENI. The CDR3 is made up of 14 amino acids. V gave up 5 bases and J gave up 6 bases, with 15 bases separating them. CDR3 sequence: CASSSSAVPDTQYF. In nucleotides, the CDR3 is TGTGCCAGCTCATCTTCAGCTGTGCCGGATACGCAGTATTTT. Full variable domain (remainder filled in from reference TRBV18 and TRBJ2-3): NAGVMQNPRHLVRRRGQEARLRCSPMKGHSHVYWYRQLPEEGLKFMVYLQKENIIDESGMPKERFSAEFPKEGPSILRIQQVVRGDSAAYFCASSSSAVPDTQYFGPGTRLTVL.

The sample holds many counts of this clonotype. The CDR3 nucleotides read TGTGCCAGCACCTCGGGGACAGGGCACCGCGAGCAGTACTTC. The encoded protein is CASTSGTGHREQYF. The chain couples TRBV6-1 to TRBJ2-7; 9 bases line up with TRBD1. J gave up 6 bases and V 7 bases, and 10 bases lay outside the gene matches. Germline values: CDR1 MNHNS, CDR2 SASEGT. The length of the CDR3 is 14 residues.

This clonotype has a count of ten or more. The chain recombines TRBV28 with TRBJ2-3, with 8 bases aligning to TRBD2. J was trimmed by 7 bases and V by 5 bases; bases with no gene match: 5. In germline, CDR1 is MDHEN, CDR2 SYDVKM. The CDR3 length is 13 residues. CDR3 residues: CASSTGGVYTQYF. The DNA of the CDR3 is TGTGCCAGCAGTACCGGGGGGGTTTATACGCAGTATTTT.

This clonotype was seen a handful of times. This sequence joins TRBV6-1 and TRBJ2-7; D gene unclear. The V gene lost 4 bases and the J gene lost 3 bases, with 10 bases spanning the gap. The CDR3 length is 13 residues. CDR1 is MNHNS and CDR2 is SASEGT in the germline V gene. In DNA, the CDR3 is TGTGCCAGCAGTGTCAAGAGGTACTACGAGCAGTACTTC. It codes for CASSVKRYYEQYF.

In its sample, this clonotype was seen once. The gene calls are TRBV29-1 and TRBJ1-2; D is undetermined. CDR3 length: 12 residues. Per the germline V gene, CDR1 is SQVTM and CDR2 is ANQGSEA. The V end was cut by 7 bases, the J end by 3 bases, with 12 bases between. The CDR3 sequence is CSAVDGHYGYTF. The CDR3 nucleotides are TGCAGCGCCGTAGACGGCCACTATGGCTACACCTTC.

This clonotype appeared a few times. The rearrangement links TRBV15 to TRBJ2-7; D is ambiguous. Deletions cut 0 bases from V and 0 bases from J, with 9 bases between. This CDR3 has 15 amino acids. Germline values: CDR1 LNHNV, CDR2 YYDKDF (reference sequence). The DNA of the CDR3 is TGTGCCACCAGCAGAGATTCTCGCAGCTCCTACGAGCAGTACTTC. Translated: CATSRDSRSSYEQYF.

This clonotype was counted at least ten times. The rearrangement links TRBV2 to TRBJ1-1; D unresolved. There are 15 residues in the CDR3. The germline V gene has CDR1 SNHLY and CDR2 FYNNEI. Trimming removed 5 bases from V and 1 base from J, with 14 bases in between. In DNA form, the CDR3 reads TGTGCCAGCAGTCCCCCGGCGGGCAGGAACACTGAAGCTTTCTTT. Translating gives CASSPPAGRNTEAFF. The full variable domain, in which reference TRBV2 and TRBJ1-1 provide the parts outside the CDR3, is EPEVTQTPSHQVTQMGQEVILRCVPISNHLYFYWYRQILGQKVEFLVSFYNNEISEKSEIFDDQFSVERPDGSNFTLKIRSTKLEDSAMYFCASSPPAGRNTEAFFGQGTRLTVV.

This clonotype came up many times. The chain combines TRBV28 with TRBJ2-7, with 9 bases identical to TRBD2. This CDR3 comprises 15 residues. Germline V CDR1 and CDR2: MDHEN, SYDVKM. V trimming: 6 bases; J trimming: 0 bases; junction bases outside the gene matches: 6. The CDR3 DNA reads TGTGCCAGCAGCAGCGGGAGGTCGCTCTCCTACGAGCAGTACTTC. Its translation: CASSSGRSLSYEQYF.

The rearrangement links TRBV19 to TRBJ2-7; perhaps D is TRBD1 or TRBD2 (5 bases each). The CDR3 sequence is 15 residues long. V was cut by 11 bases and J by 2 bases, with 22 bases left in between. The V gene's germline CDR1 is LNHDA and CDR2 SQIVND (reference sequence). In DNA form, the CDR3 reads TGTGCCGGCGGAGAGGGGACCGAGCGGACCTACGAGCAGTACTTC. It encodes CAGGEGTERTYEQYF.

This clonotype was observed at least ten times. The rearrangement uses TRBV11-2 and TRBJ1-4; possibly TRBD1 for D (5 bases). Germline V CDR1 and CDR2: SGHAT, FQNNGV. The length of the CDR3 is 17 residues. V lost 0 bases, J lost 6 bases, and 17 bases lay in between. CDR3 region: CASSLDLGTPLYEKLFF. The CDR3 DNA follows: TGTGCCAGCAGCTTAGATCTAGGGACCCCGCTTTATGAAAAACTGTTTTTT. Full variable domain (rest looked up from reference TRBV11-2 and TRBJ1-4): EAGVAQSPRYKIIEKRQSVAFWCNPISGHATLYWYQQILGQGPKLLIQFQNNGVVDDSQLPKDRFSAERLKGVDSTLKIQPAKLEDSAVYLCASSLDLGTPLYEKLFFGSGTQLSVL.

This chain links TRBV10-3 with TRBJ1-5; 7 positions match TRBD1. Germline CDR1 and CDR2: ENHRY and SYGVKD. V was pared by 1 base and J by 3 bases, with 6 bases of the junction left unmatched. This CDR3 has 16 residues. CDR3 DNA sequence: TGTGCCATCAGTGAGTTCGGGGGACAGAACAATCAGCCCCAGCATTTT. Translating it yields CAISEFGGQNNQPQHF.

This clonotype was seen ten or more times. The gene calls are TRBV7-6 and TRBJ1-4; 9 positions match TRBD1. This CDR3 has 15 amino acids. Trimming took 3 bases from V and 6 from J; bases not matched to a gene: 5. Germline V CDR1 and CDR2: SGHVS, FNYEAQ. The CDR3 bases are TGTGCCAGCAGCTTGAACAGGGGGCTTGATGAAAAACTGTTTTTT. It codes for CASSLNRGLDEKLFF.

This clonotype was observed many times. The gene calls are TRBV7-3 and TRBJ2-3, with D possibly being TRBD1 (5 bases). Trimming left V 3 bases short and J 0 bases short, with 7 bases between. The CDR3 covers 14 residues. Per the germline V gene, CDR1 is SGHTA and CDR2 is FQGTGA. The CDR3 sequence: CASSFRDSTDTQYF. The DNA of the CDR3 is TGTGCCAGCAGCTTCAGGGATAGCACAGATACGCAGTATTTT.

Turning to this clonotype: A much larger clone differs by one base, so this may be a read error. This chain connects TRBV11-2 to TRBJ2-7; TRBD2 agrees at 7 bases. With 1 base clipped from V and 5 bases from J, the junction kept 5 bases outside the gene matches. CDR3 length equals 14 residues. The V gene's germline CDR1 is SGHAT and CDR2 FQNNGV. The CDR3: CASSLGGGSDEQYF. The CDR3 coding sequence is TGTGCCAGCAGCTTAGGGGGGGGGTCAGACGAGCAGTACTTC.

This clonotype showed up just a few times. This chain connects TRBV6-1 to TRBJ2-2; 9 positions match TRBD2. The germline V gene has CDR1 MNHNS and CDR2 SASEGT. There are 16 residues in the CDR3. V lost 7 bases to trimming and J lost 5 bases; unmatched junction nucleotides: 11. The CDR3 bases are TGTGCCAGCAAAGAAGCGGGAGGAACTAGTACCGGGGAGCTGTTTTTT. Its protein product is CASKEAGGTSTGELFF.

This chain joins TRBV2 and TRBJ2-3; a possible D gene is TRBD1 (7 bases). V lost 4 bases to trimming and J lost 9 bases, with 20 bases between them. The germline gives CDR1 SNHLY, CDR2 FYNNEI. This CDR3 spans 15 amino acids. The chain's CDR3 is CASSVGQEGDATQYF. The CDR3 DNA follows: TGTGCCAGCAGTGTAGGACAGGAGGGAGACGCAACGCAGTATTTT.

Many counts were recorded for this clonotype. This chain uses TRBV6-1 with TRBJ2-7; 7 positions agree with TRBD2. The CDR3 runs to 16 residues. V was clipped by 5 bases and J by 0 bases; unmatched bases: 10. The germline V gene has CDR1 MNHNS and CDR2 SASEGT. The CDR3 bases are TGTGCCAGCAGTTATTTACGAGCGGGGCCCTCCTACGAGCAGTACTTC. Translated, it gives CASSYLRAGPSYEQYF.

There are a few counts of this clonotype. V usage is TRBV10-3 and J usage is TRBJ2-2; 8 bases align to TRBD1. V shed 8 bases and J 7 bases; nucleotides not matched to a gene: 6. This CDR3 has 13 residues. Germline CDR1 and CDR2: ENHRY and SYGVKD. The CDR3 bases are TGTGCCATCTCTCAGGGGGCCGGCGGGGAGCTGTTTTTT. Protein: CAISQGAGGELFF.

The chain carries TRBV9 and TRBJ2-5, with 7 bases identical to TRBD1. The junction had 4 bases not matched to a gene; V was cut back by 0 bases and J by 5 bases. CDR1 is SGDLS, CDR2 YYNGEE, per germline. This CDR3 spans 14 amino acids. The CDR3 sequence: CASSVGQGGETQYF. DNA of the CDR3: TGTGCCAGCAGCGTAGGACAGGGTGGTGAGACCCAGTACTTC.

This clonotype was counted a few times. The chain couples TRBV9 to TRBJ1-2; tentative D call: TRBD1 (5 bases). V was clipped by 0 bases and J by 7 bases, with 7 bases between them. Germline V CDR1 and CDR2: SGDLS, YYNGEE. This CDR3 is 12 amino acids long. CDR3 in amino acids: CASSVAQGGYTF. CDR3 DNA sequence: TGTGCCAGCAGCGTAGCCCAGGGTGGCTACACCTTC.

This clonotype turned up a few times. The chain has TRBV13 and TRBJ2-3, with 7 bases lining up with TRBD1. V gave up 0 bases and J gave up 8 bases; unmatched junction bases: 8. This CDR3 has 15 residues. The V gene's germline CDR1 is PRHDT and CDR2 FYEKMQ (reference sequence). The CDR3 is CASSLGRQGQGTQYF. CDR3 nucleotides: TGTGCCAGCAGCTTAGGAAGACAGGGTCAGGGTACGCAGTATTTT.

The genes are TRBV5-1 and TRBJ2-1; D not certain. CDR1 is SGHRS and CDR2 is YFSETQ in the germline V gene. Trimming left V 3 bases short and J 0 bases short, with 10 bases between. The CDR3 has 15 amino acids. CDR3 loop: CASSSTISSYNEQFF. The CDR3 nucleotides are TGCGCCAGCAGCTCCACTATTAGCTCCTACAATGAGCAGTTCTTC.

The rearrangement joins TRBV15 to TRBJ1-5, with unresolved D. The CDR3 has 15 amino acids. Germline CDR1 reads LNHNV; CDR2 reads YYDKDF (reference sequence). Trimming removed 1 base from V and 5 bases from J, with 12 bases in between. DNA of the CDR3: TGTGCCACCAGCAGAGGAGCGTCGGTCGATCAGCCCCAGCATTTT. Its protein is CATSRGASVDQPQHF.